This TCR beta chain was recorded in a study of regulatory T cells in long-lasting Graves disease. The ends were cut back, 6 bases at V and 2 bases at J, with 16 bases in the middle. Germline CDR1 and CDR2: SGHNT and YENEEA. The CDR3 runs to 15 residues. Construction of TCR beta libraries relied on iRepertoire HTBI primers and on Arm-PCR targeting CDR3 regions. TCRdb used MiXCR to reprocess the multiplex PCR reads, holding one entry per CDR3 protein. The sample consists of 700,000 or so distinct CDR3 sequences, 25% to 35% of them appearing once. Sample time point: persistent/refractory GD, antithyroid drugs over 5 years with positive TRAb. There was RNA extracted from PBMCs, and the TCR library was made from it. The EDTA tubes were filled with around 9.1 milliliters of drawn peripheral blood. This clonotype was seen repeatedly, ten times or more.

The chain uses TRBV11-3 and TRBJ2-5, with D maybe TRBD1 (5 bases). The sequence derives from a female donor with Graves disease. The starting material was peripheral blood mononuclear cells (PBMCs), obtained when the disease was refractory, from a patient treated with antithyroid drugs. The CDR3 DNA reads as TGTGCCAGCAGTCCTAGGCTGGGGCCTCAAGAGACCCAGTACTTC. Amino acid sequence: CASSPRLGPQETQYF.